A selection of T cell receptor beta chains follows, all from one sample in a study of shared clonotypes between healthy human individuals. Generated by immunoSEQ multiplex PCR, the TCRdb table keeps only in-frame clones and is missing some. Found here are about 100,000 clones, roughly 45% of them singletons; the top ten hold around 16%. Sequenced sample: PBMCs. Receptors were obtained from a woman in her thirties or forties in good health. Some clones in this sample may be carry-over from other donors' samples. CDR3s include the opening cysteine and the closing phenylalanine or tryptophan. Each record gives: V gene, J gene, CDR3 protein.

v_gene: TRBV4-1
j_gene: TRBJ2-1
CDR3aa: CASSQGPGQGRNEQFF

v_gene: TRBV5-5
j_gene: TRBJ1-2
CDR3aa: CASSQDFGDRDYGYTF

v_gene: TRBV29-1
j_gene: TRBJ2-2
CDR3aa: CSADQGGTGELFF

v_gene: TRBV7-2
j_gene: TRBJ1-1
CDR3aa: CASSPTGRTEAFF

v_gene: TRBV7-2
j_gene: TRBJ2-7
CDR3aa: CASSARAASGFYEQYF

v_gene: TRBV6-1
j_gene: TRBJ2-2
CDR3aa: CASSEIGETGELFF

v_gene: TRBV30
j_gene: TRBJ2-7
CDR3aa: CAWSVSPYEQYF

v_gene: TRBV28
j_gene: TRBJ2-3
CDR3aa: CASSSPRGLATDTQYF

v_gene: TRBV19
j_gene: TRBJ1-1
CDR3aa: CASTLTGEYEAFF

v_gene: TRBV9
j_gene: TRBJ2-3
CDR3aa: CAGSVASGLDTQYF

v_gene: TRBV19
j_gene: TRBJ1-1
CDR3aa: CASSFSFSGAFF

v_gene: TRBV9
j_gene: TRBJ2-7
CDR3aa: CASSVLGDPSYEQYF

v_gene: TRBV2
j_gene: TRBJ2-7
CDR3aa: CAMLRGASSYEQYF

v_gene: TRBV28
j_gene: TRBJ1-2
CDR3aa: CASSLRYGYGYTF

v_gene: TRBV7-2
j_gene: TRBJ2-7
CDR3aa: CASSLTPSGRGDEQYF

v_gene: TRBV30
j_gene: TRBJ2-1
CDR3aa: CAWRLGDRESGEQFF

v_gene: TRBV29-1
j_gene: TRBJ2-4
CDR3aa: CSGGSGKNIQYF

v_gene: TRBV7-3
j_gene: TRBJ2-1
CDR3aa: CASSQLAGGYEQFF

v_gene: TRBV6-1
j_gene: TRBJ1-4
CDR3aa: CASSEKVDIANEKLFF

v_gene: TRBV5-1
j_gene: TRBJ2-7
CDR3aa: CASSLALQQPYEQYF

v_gene: TRBV30
j_gene: TRBJ2-1
CDR3aa: CAWSVLGSFSYNEQFF

v_gene: TRBV7-8
j_gene: TRBJ2-1
CDR3aa: CASNPSGILYNEQFF

v_gene: TRBV28
j_gene: TRBJ1-5
CDR3aa: CASSFYGGSDQPQHF

v_gene: TRBV14
j_gene: TRBJ2-1
CDR3aa: CASSRDSGRWIDEQFF

v_gene: TRBV25-1
j_gene: TRBJ1-5
CDR3aa: CASTTGTGVSNQPQHF

v_gene: TRBV9
j_gene: TRBJ2-5
CDR3aa: CASSPGLTGETQYF

v_gene: TRBV19
j_gene: TRBJ2-7
CDR3aa: CASSPGQGAYEQYF